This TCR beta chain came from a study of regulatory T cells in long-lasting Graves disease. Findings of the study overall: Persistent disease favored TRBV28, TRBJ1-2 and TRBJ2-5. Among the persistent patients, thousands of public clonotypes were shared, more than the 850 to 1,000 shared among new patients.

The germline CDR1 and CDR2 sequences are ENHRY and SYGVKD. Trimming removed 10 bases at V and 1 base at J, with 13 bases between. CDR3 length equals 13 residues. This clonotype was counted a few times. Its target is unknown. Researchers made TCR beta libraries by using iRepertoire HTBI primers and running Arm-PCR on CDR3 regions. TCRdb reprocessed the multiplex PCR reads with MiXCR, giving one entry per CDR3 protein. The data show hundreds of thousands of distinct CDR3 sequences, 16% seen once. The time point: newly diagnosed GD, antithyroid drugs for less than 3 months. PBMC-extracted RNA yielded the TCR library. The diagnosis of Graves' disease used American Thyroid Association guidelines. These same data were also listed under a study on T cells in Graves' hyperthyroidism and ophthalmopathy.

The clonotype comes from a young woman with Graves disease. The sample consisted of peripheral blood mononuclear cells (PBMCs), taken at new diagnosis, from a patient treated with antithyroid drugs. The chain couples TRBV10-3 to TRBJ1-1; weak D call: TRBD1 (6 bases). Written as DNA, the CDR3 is TGTGCCACCCGGACAGCCCAGAACACTGAAGCTTTCTTT. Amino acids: CATRTAQNTEAFF.